The 16 T cell receptor beta chains reported below all come from one sample, sequenced in a study of OX40 agonist ivuxolimab in advanced cancers. Data came from immunoSEQ multiplex PCR; TCRdb stores just in-frame clones and leaves some out. In the table there are tens of thousands of clones, more than 85% of which are singletons. Sequences were derived from CD4+ or CD8+ T cells sorted from blood, sampled in a trial of the OX40 agonist ivuxolimab. These receptors were taken from an adult with an advanced solid tumor such as melanoma, head and neck, liver or kidney cancer.

Only one count was recorded for this clone. The chain recombines TRBV7-2 with TRBJ2-1, with no clear D. CDR3 size: 12 residues. Germline V gene sequence: CDR1 SGHTA, CDR2 FQGNSA. V lost 8 bases and J 6 bases, leaving 11 bases between the germline ends. DNA for the CDR3: TGTGCCAGCGGGGAACAGCTCAATGAGCAGTTCTTC. Translation gives CASGEQLNEQFF.

V and J are TRBV11-2 and TRBJ2-7; 15 nucleotides line up with TRBD2. CDR3 length: 19 amino acids. Germline CDR1 is SGHAT and CDR2 is FQNNGV. Trimming removed 5 bases from V and 0 bases from J; junction bases left unmatched: 11. The CDR3 spells CASSPPGTSGRTPSYEQYF. CDR3 nucleotides: TGTGCCAGCAGCCCCCCGGGGACTAGCGGGAGGACCCCCTCCTACGAGCAGTACTTC.

The chain combines TRBV7-6 with TRBJ2-1, with 9 bases aligning to TRBD2. CDR3 length: 16 residues. Germline CDR1 SGHVS, CDR2 FNYEAQ. Trimming removed 5 bases from V and 7 bases from J; junction bases left unmatched: 12. CDR3: CASSPRGAGGRNEQFF. For the CDR3, the DNA is TGTGCCAGCAGCCCCCGGGGAGCGGGAGGCCGGAATGAGCAGTTCTTC.

This clone occurred once. CDR3 sequence (DNA): TGTGCCAGCAGCGGGACTAGCGGGAGTAGTAACATTCAGTACTTC. As protein: CASSGTSGSSNIQYF. The chain combines TRBV9 with TRBJ2-4; 13 bases are shared with TRBD2. V lost 3 bases and J lost 7; bases outside the gene matches: 4. Per the germline V gene, CDR1 is SGDLS and CDR2 is YYNGEE. The CDR3 has 15 amino acids.

The chain combines TRBV19 with TRBJ2-6; 7 bases are shared with TRBD1. The CDR3 runs to 16 residues. The ends lost 4 bases at V and 2 bases at J; junction bases unmatched: 5. The germline gives CDR1 LNHDA, CDR2 SQIVND (reference sequence). The CDR3 nucleotides are TGTGCCAGTAGTACCCCGGGGACAGCTGGGGCCAACGTCCTGACTTTC. It yields the protein CASSTPGTAGANVLTF.

This chain uses TRBV9 with TRBJ2-2, with D uncertain. This CDR3 is built from 13 residues. The germline V gene encodes CDR1 SGDLS and CDR2 YYNGEE. With 0 bases removed from V and 4 bases from J, the gap between germline ends came to 4 bases. In DNA, the CDR3 is TGTGCCAGCAGCGTAGTACTCACCGGGGAGCTGTTTTTT. It specifies CASSVVLTGELFF.

There are a few counts of this clone. The chain combines TRBV18 with TRBJ1-4; TRBD1 matches at 7 bases. V shed 4 bases, J shed 0 bases, and the junction held 5 bases outside the gene matches. Germline V lookup: CDR1 KGHSH, CDR2 LQKENI. The CDR3 totals 16 residues. The CDR3 here is CASSQGQSATNEKLFF. CDR3 coding DNA: TGTGCCAGCTCACAGGGACAGAGTGCAACTAATGAAAAACTGTTTTTT.

V gene TRBV28 combines with J gene TRBJ2-7, with unresolved D. CDR3 size: 14 residues. Per germline, CDR1 MDHEN and CDR2 SYDVKM. The germline V and J ends were trimmed by 8 bases and 1 base, with 15 bases remaining between them. The CDR3 nucleotides read TGTGCCAGCCTCACACGACGACTTTCCTACGAGCAGTACTTC. The encoded protein is CASLTRRLSYEQYF.

The chain combines TRBV9 with TRBJ1-1; D ambiguous. The CDR3 extends over 16 amino acids. Germline V gene sequence: CDR1 SGDLS, CDR2 YYNGEE. Deletions cut 4 bases from V and 0 bases from J, with 16 bases between. This CDR3 is CASSPLSGRMNTEAFF. Here the CDR3 DNA reads TGTGCCAGCAGCCCACTAAGTGGGCGGATGAACACTGAAGCTTTCTTT.

The chain links TRBV27 to TRBJ2-1, with D hard to call. Trimming took 2 bases from V and 5 from J, leaving 16 bases between them. The V gene's germline CDR1 is MNHEY and CDR2 SMNVEV (reference sequence). CDR3 length: 16 residues. In nucleotides, the CDR3 is TGTGCCAGCAGTTTAAGGGCCCCGGCAACAAACAATGAGCAGTTCTTC. Protein sequence: CASSLRAPATNNEQFF.

V and J are TRBV7-6 and TRBJ2-5; 7 nucleotides align to TRBD1. The CDR3 runs to 13 residues. After removal of 3 bases from V and 7 bases from J, the junction contained 5 bases not matched to a gene. Germline loops: CDR1 SGHVS, CDR2 FNYEAQ. The CDR3 protein is CASSFDRAGTQYF. The CDR3 nucleotides read TGTGCCAGCAGCTTTGACAGGGCCGGGACCCAGTACTTC.

The CDR3 reads CASSLRDTYTGELFF. For the CDR3, the DNA is TGTGCCAGCAGCCTCCGGGACACATACACCGGGGAGCTGTTTTTT. This chain uses TRBV5-4 with TRBJ2-2, with D perhaps matching TRBD1 (6 bases). Germline assignment: CDR1 SGHNT and CDR2 YYREEE (reference sequence). The CDR3 has 15 residues. V was shortened by 4 bases and J by 3 bases, with 13 bases between the two germline ends.

V is TRBV28 and J is TRBJ2-1; 11 nucleotides align to TRBD2. The CDR3 is 15 amino acids. V shed 10 bases, J shed 2 bases, and the junction held 7 bases outside the gene matches. CDR1 and CDR2 (germline): MDHEN, SYDVKM. The CDR3 nucleotides are TGTGCCACCTTAGCGGGAGGGCCGACCTACAATGAGCAGTTCTTC. Translating gives CATLAGGPTYNEQFF.

This rearrangement joins TRBV28 to TRBJ2-6; D is ambiguous. This CDR3 region has 13 residues. Trimming removed 5 bases from V and 0 bases from J, with 2 bases in between. CDR1 is MDHEN, CDR2 SYDVKM, per germline. CDR3 in amino acids: CASSLSGANVLTF. CDR3 sequence (DNA): TGTGCCAGCAGTCTCTCTGGGGCCAACGTCCTGACTTTC.

In its sample, this clone was seen a few times. The J gene is TRBJ2-7, the V gene TRBV28, with TRBD2 matching over 10 bases. V trimming: 9 bases; J trimming: 4 bases; junction bases outside the gene matches: 3. Germline V lookup: CDR1 MDHEN, CDR2 SYDVKM. The CDR3 totals 12 residues. This chain's CDR3 is CASGTSDYEQYF. The CDR3 DNA sequence: TGTGCCAGTGGGACTAGCGATTACGAGCAGTACTTC.

The J gene is TRBJ1-3, the V gene TRBV6-6, with D unresolved. Trimming cost V 4 bases and J 1 base, with 11 bases left between them. The length of the CDR3 is 15 residues. Germline V gene sequence: CDR1 MNHNY, CDR2 SVGAGI (reference sequence). The chain's CDR3 is CASSFRTTSGNTIYF. As DNA, the CDR3 is TGTGCCAGCAGTTTTCGGACGACTTCTGGAAACACCATATATTTT.